A selection of T cell receptor beta chains follows, all from one sample in a study of cytomegalovirus exposure and HLA in healthy donors. Here immunoSEQ multiplex PCR was the method, and the copy in TCRdb shows in-frame clones only, minus some. Seen here are 150,000 to 200,000 clones, 80% observed once, and the top ten hold around 14%. Sequences were obtained from PBMCs. The receptors were gathered from a woman aged 40-49 years in good health and CMV-seronegative. Each CDR3 is given with its conserved first and last residue. A D gene is named only where the DNA matches it firmly. Clone size is given for some rows only: seen once, a few or many times, or a class if the clone is expanded.

TRBJ2-1,TRBD2,.,TRBV25-1,TGTGCCAGCAGTGTATCTAGCGGAGCCTACAATGAGCAGTTCTTC,CASSVSSGAYNEQFF
TRBJ2-2,TRBD2,once,TRBV7-9,TGTGCCAGCAGCAAGAGACTAGCGGACCACACCGGGGAGCTGTTTTTT,CASSKRLADHTGELFF
TRBJ1-5,TRBD1,.,TRBV25-1,TGTGCCAGCAGTGTATCGGGACAGCGAACCAATCAGCCCCAGCATTTT,CASSVSGQRTNQPQHF
TRBJ1-1,TRBD1,once,TRBV2,TGTGCCAGCACCAGAACAGGGGTCCCGAACACTGAAGCTTTCTTT,CASTRTGVPNTEAFF
TRBJ1-4,.,few,TRBV28,TGTGCCAGCTCTGGGGGAGGTTTTAATGAAAAACTGTTTTTT,CASSGGGFNEKLFF
TRBJ2-2,.,.,TRBV7-2,TGTGCCAGCAGCTTCGGTGAGCGATGGAACACCGGGGAGCTGTTTTTT,CASSFGERWNTGELFF
TRBJ1-1,.,few,TRBV6-1,TGTGCCAGCACTGGACACTGGATTGTATTTGAAGCTTTCTTT,CASTGHWIVFEAFF
TRBJ1-2,TRBD1,few,TRBV5-1,TGCGCCAGCAGCTTTAGGACAGGGGGAAATGGCTACACCTTC,CASSFRTGGNGYTF
TRBJ2-3,.,.,TRBV20-1,TGCAGTGCAGAGGGTCAAGATACGCAGTATTTT,CSAEGQDTQYF
TRBJ1-2,TRBD1,.,TRBV7-2,TGTGCCAGCAGTTTCGACAGGGTCGGTGGCTACACCTTC,CASSFDRVGGYTF
TRBJ1-6,.,.,TRBV7-3,TGTGCCAGCAGCTCAACAGGGAGGAAATCACCCCTCCACTTT,CASSSTGRKSPLHF
TRBJ1-5,.,.,TRBV6-6,TGTGCCAGCAGTTACTCTAGACAGAGCCCACAGCCCCAGCATTTT,CASSYSRQSPQPQHF
TRBJ2-3,TRBD2,.,TRBV19,TGTGCCAGTAGTATAAGAGGACTAGCGGGAGGATTCACAGATACGCAGTATTTT,CASSIRGLAGGFTDTQYF
TRBJ2-1,TRBD2,.,TRBV9,TGTGCCAGCAGCGTGCAGGCATTGGGGGGGGTCCCCTACAATGAGCAGTTCTTC,CASSVQALGGVPYNEQFF
TRBJ2-7,.,.,TRBV6-1,TGTGCCAGCAGTGAAGCAGCCTGGACTTCTAGCTCCTACGAGCAGTACTTC,CASSEAAWTSSSYEQYF
TRBJ1-1,.,.,TRBV29-1,TGCAGCGTTGTATCGGGGAACACTGAAGCTTTCTTT,CSVVSGNTEAFF
TRBJ2-1,TRBD1,.,TRBV7-3,TGTGCCAGCAGCTTAGCCTCGGACAGGGTCAATGAGCAGTTCTTC,CASSLASDRVNEQFF